In its sample, the clone carrying this T cell receptor beta chain was seen once. The antigen is not known. The data are from a study of T cell responses to AZD1222 COVID-19 vaccine. It was second doses at about 4 or about 12 weeks that were pooled. Germline CDR1 SGHTA, CDR2 FQGNSA. The V segment lost 5 bases and the J segment 7 bases; nucleotides outside the gene matches: 5. The CDR3 has 15 residues. Whole-study findings and limits: Just a handful of AZD1222 recipients tested seropositive at baseline.

Clones were read by immunoSEQ multiplex PCR, and TCRdb kept only the in-frame ones, dropping some. The sample records about 150,000 clones, approximately 91% being singletons. This receptor was identified in an adult who received the AZD1222 COVID-19 vaccine. Source: peripheral blood, taken 28 days after the second AZD1222 dose. V and J are TRBV7-2 and TRBJ2-1, with 13 bases lining up with TRBD2. The CDR3 DNA reads TGTGCCAGCAGCAAGGGACTAGCGGGAATTAATGAGCAGTTCTTC. It translates to CASSKGLAGINEQFF. Filled out from reference TRBV7-2 and TRBJ2-1, the complete variable domain reads GAGVSQSPSNKVTEKGKDVELRCDPISGHTALYWYRQSLGQGLEFLIYFQGNSAPDKSGLPSDRFSAERTGGSVSTLTIQRTQQEDSAVYLCASSKGLAGINEQFFGPGTRLTVL.